These 29 T cell receptor beta chains were all obtained from the same sample, sequenced in a study of shared clonotypes between healthy human individuals. The assay was immunoSEQ multiplex PCR, and TCRdb's table has in-frame clones only and misses some. The sample holds more than 850,000 clones, 70% to 80% seen once. Specimen: memory CD4+ T cells from PBMCs. As to subset: CD45RA-negative fraction. Receptors were obtained from a young man in good health. Some clones in this sample may be carry-over from other donors' samples.

This rearrangement joins TRBV25-1 to TRBJ1-2; TRBD1 might be the D (5 bases). This CDR3 has 17 residues. The V gene lost 3 bases and the J gene lost 3 bases, with 20 bases spanning the gap. Germline CDR1 MGHDK, CDR2 SYGVNS. Here the CDR3 DNA reads TGTGCCAGCAGTGACTCCCGTGTGGCGGGGCTGTACTATGGCTACACCTTC. Residues: CASSDSRVAGLYYGYTF.

The chain uses TRBV27 and TRBJ2-7; 9 bases align to TRBD2. CDR3 size: 15 residues. CDR1 is MNHEY and CDR2 is SMNVEV in the germline V gene (reference sequence). V was clipped by 6 bases and J by 4 bases; unmatched bases: 10. The CDR3 DNA reads TGTGCCAGCAGGGACCCTAGCGGGATATTATACGAGCAGTACTTC. As protein: CASRDPSGILYEQYF.

The chain couples TRBV6-1 to TRBJ1-3, with TRBD1 matching 7 bases. The CDR3 sequence is 14 residues long. Germline assignment: CDR1 MNHNS and CDR2 SASEGT. J was trimmed by 7 bases and V by 7 bases; bases with no gene match: 10. CDR3 DNA sequence: TGTGCCAGCATTGTGCCAGGGGGAAGGAACACCATATATTTT. It translates to CASIVPGGRNTIYF.

V gene TRBV5-1 combines with J gene TRBJ2-3; 7 nucleotides align to TRBD2. Germline V gene data show CDR1 as SGHRS and CDR2 as YFSETQ. The CDR3 totals 14 residues. J gave up 2 bases and V 4 bases, and 4 bases lay outside the gene matches. The CDR3 DNA is TGCGCCAGCAGCGGGGGACTACCCACAGATACGCAGTATTTT. Encoded protein: CASSGGLPTDTQYF.

The rearrangement links TRBV6-5 to TRBJ2-7, with D possibly matching TRBD1 (6 bases). Germline CDR1 and CDR2: MNHEY and SVGAGI. There are 14 residues in the CDR3. V dropped 6 bases and J dropped 7 bases, with 19 bases sitting between them. The CDR3, as DNA: TGTGCCAGCAGATACAACAGGGATGGTTATGAGCAGTACTTC. Amino acids: CASRYNRDGYEQYF.

V gene TRBV7-9 combines with J gene TRBJ2-7; the match to TRBD2 covers 13 bases. The CDR3 runs 16 residues. Germline CDR1 SEHNR, CDR2 FQNEAQ (reference sequence). V shed 3 bases, J shed 5 bases, and the junction held 7 bases outside the gene matches. The CDR3 loop reads CASSFRGLAGRDEQYF. CDR3 coding DNA: TGTGCCAGCAGCTTTCGGGGACTAGCGGGAAGAGACGAGCAGTACTTC. Complete variable domain (other parts from reference TRBV7-9 and TRBJ2-7): DTGVSQNPRHKITKRGQNVTFRCDPISEHNRLYWYRQTLGQGPEFLTYFQNEAQLEKSRLLSDRFSAERPKGSFSTLEIQRTEQGDSAMYLCASSFRGLAGRDEQYFGPGTRLTVT.

The chain is built from TRBV5-1 and TRBJ1-5; no reliable D call. Trimming stripped 0 bases from V and 2 bases from J, with 6 bases between. Germline CDR1 and CDR2: SGHRS and YFSETQ. This CDR3 contains 14 residues. Here the CDR3 reads CASSLEDGNQPQHF. The CDR3 DNA follows: TGCGCCAGCAGCTTGGAAGACGGCAATCAGCCCCAGCATTTT.

A remark on this clone: Other DNA variants within this sample encode the same CDR3. The V call is TRBV11-3, the J call TRBJ2-7; a possible D gene is TRBD1 (6 bases). V was pared by 4 bases and J by 6 bases, with 10 bases between. CDR3 size: 12 residues. The V gene's germline CDR1 is SGHNT and CDR2 YENEEA. CDR3 in DNA: TGTGCCAGCAGCTCCAACAGGGCCGAGCAGTACTTC. Amino acids: CASSSNRAEQYF.

The chain links TRBV28 to TRBJ2-7, with D perhaps TRBD1 (5 bases). Germline V CDR1 and CDR2: MDHEN, SYDVKM. This CDR3 is built from 14 residues. V was clipped by 2 bases and J by 3 bases, with 11 bases between them. The CDR3 loop reads CASSLRAGNYEQYF. Written as DNA, the CDR3 is TGTGCCAGCAGTTTACGGGCAGGGAACTACGAGCAGTACTTC.

The chain combines TRBV7-6 with TRBJ1-2; TRBD1 aligns across 8 bases. Germline lookup yields CDR1 SGHVS and CDR2 FNYEAQ. The V gene end was trimmed by 5 bases and the J gene end by 8 bases; junction bases not matched to a gene: 16. The CDR3 loop spans 16 amino acids. The CDR3 is CASSAGPQGAAWGYTF. CDR3 coding DNA: TGTGCCAGCAGCGCCGGCCCGCAGGGGGCGGCTTGGGGCTACACCTTC.

The rearrangement uses TRBV19 and TRBJ2-6; 12 nucleotides align to TRBD1. Germline lookup yields CDR1 LNHDA and CDR2 SQIVND (reference sequence). J lost 1 base, V lost 6 bases, and 4 bases had no gene match. The CDR3 has 17 amino acids. CDR3 protein: CASSRDRGLSGANVLTF. The CDR3 DNA follows: TGTGCCAGTAGCCGGGACAGGGGGCTTTCTGGGGCCAACGTCCTGACTTTC.

This clone was counted only a few times. The V call is TRBV28, the J call TRBJ2-7; D unclear. The germline CDR1 and CDR2 sequences are MDHEN and SYDVKM. The CDR3 loop spans 13 amino acids. With 6 bases removed from V and 3 bases from J, the gap between germline ends came to 12 bases. The CDR3 loop reads CASRQHLIYEQYF. CDR3 in DNA: TGTGCCAGCAGACAACACCTAATCTACGAGCAGTACTTC.

Details on this clone: A far larger clone is one nucleotide away, so this likely arose from a read error. The V gene is TRBV5-4, the J gene TRBJ1-5; 7 nucleotides match TRBD1. The CDR3 extends over 13 amino acids. CDR1 and CDR2 from the germline V gene are SGHNT and YYREEE (reference sequence). The V segment lost 1 base and the J segment 6 bases; nucleotides outside the gene matches: 1. The CDR3 reads CASSLTGVQPQHF. The CDR3 bases are TGTGCCAGCAGCTTGACAGGGGTTCAGCCCCAGCATTTT. Supplemented by reference TRBV5-4 and TRBJ1-5, the full variable domain reads ETGVTQSPTHLIKTRGQQVTLRCSSQSGHNTVSWYQQALGQGPQFIFQYYREEENGRGNFPPRFSGLQFPNYSSELNVNALELDDSALYLCASSLTGVQPQHFGDGTRLSIL.

The chain recombines TRBV28 with TRBJ2-7, with 7 bases that match TRBD1. V was pared by 5 bases and J by 5 bases, with 9 bases of the junction left unmatched. The CDR3 consists of 14 residues. CDR1 is MDHEN, CDR2 SYDVKM, per germline. The CDR3 region has the DNA TGTGCCAGCAGTAACCGGGACAGAGCGGACGAGCAGTACTTC. The encoded protein is CASSNRDRADEQYF.

This clone was recorded once. The DNA of the CDR3 is TGTGCCAGCAGCCTTTCCGCGGGCACCGGGGAGCTGTTTTTT. This gives the protein CASSLSAGTGELFF. This chain links TRBV11-3 with TRBJ2-2; possible D gene TRBD2, 5 bases. The germline V and J ends were trimmed by 5 bases and 4 bases, with 11 bases remaining between them. CDR1 and CDR2 (germline): SGHNT, YENEEA. The CDR3 consists of 14 residues.

The J gene is TRBJ2-1, the V gene TRBV6-5; 11 bases agree with TRBD2. V gave up 0 bases and J gave up 6 bases; unmatched junction bases: 4. The CDR3 has 16 residues. Germline lookup yields CDR1 MNHEY and CDR2 SVGAGI. As DNA, the CDR3 is TGTGCCAGCAGTTACTCGACTAGCGGGGCTCTCAATGAGCAGTTCTTC. It yields the protein CASSYSTSGALNEQFF.

The chain recombines TRBV2 with TRBJ2-1; no clear D gene. CDR3 length: 15 residues. V was cut by 1 base and J by 0 bases, with 7 bases left in between. Germline values: CDR1 SNHLY, CDR2 FYNNEI. The CDR3 is CASSEGFGSYNEQFF. CDR3 bases: TGTGCCAGCAGTGAAGGCTTCGGCTCCTACAATGAGCAGTTCTTC.

This clone was found once. The chain has TRBV28 and TRBJ2-3; perhaps D is TRBD1 or TRBD2 (5 bases each). The germline V and J ends were trimmed by 8 bases and 0 bases, with 15 bases remaining between them. CDR3 size: 15 residues. Looked up from germline, CDR1 is MDHEN and CDR2 is SYDVKM. The chain's CDR3 is CASCTNGASTDTQYF. CDR3 coding DNA: TGTGCCAGCTGTACAAACGGGGCGAGCACAGATACGCAGTATTTT.

Details on this clone: Other DNA sequences in the same sample also yield this CDR3. This sequence joins TRBV5-1 and TRBJ2-5; tentatively, D is TRBD1 (6 bases). CDR1 is SGHRS and CDR2 is YFSETQ in the germline V gene. The V end was cut by 0 bases, the J end by 4 bases, with 10 bases between. CDR3 length equals 14 residues. In DNA, the CDR3 is TGCGCCAGCAGCTTGGCAGGGGCGGGAGAGACCCAGTACTTC. Its translation: CASSLAGAGETQYF.

The genes are TRBV21-1 and TRBJ2-7. TRBV21-1 is a pseudogene. The CDR3 totals 15 residues. The DNA for the CDR3 is TGTGCCAGCAGCAAAGAAAAGGGGAGAATGGACGAGCAGTACTTC. It codes for CASSKEKGRMDEQYF.

This chain connects TRBV27 to TRBJ2-7; a possible D gene is TRBD1 (6 bases). Germline V gives CDR1 MNHEY, CDR2 SMNVEV (reference sequence). CDR3 size: 15 residues. Trimming removed 9 bases from V and 3 bases from J, with 21 bases in between. CDR3 in DNA: TGTGCCAGTCCGTGTCACCCGGGACAAAACTACGAGCAGTACTTC. Protein product: CASPCHPGQNYEQYF.

The V and J genes are TRBV11-2 and TRBJ2-5; 8 bases map to TRBD1. V trimming: 2 bases; J trimming: 5 bases; junction bases outside the gene matches: 1. This CDR3 comprises 13 residues. Germline lookup yields CDR1 SGHAT and CDR2 FQNNGV. The CDR3 DNA is TGTGCCAGCAGCTTACGACAGGGGGAGACCCAGTACTTC. Amino acid sequence: CASSLRQGETQYF.

To note about this clone: The same CDR3 is also encoded by other DNA sequences in this sample. The rearrangement joins TRBV2 to TRBJ2-3, with D perhaps matching TRBD2 (5 bases). The germline V gene encodes CDR1 SNHLY and CDR2 FYNNEI. The germline V and J ends were trimmed by 4 bases and 1 base, with 9 bases remaining between them. The CDR3 extends over 14 amino acids. The CDR3, as DNA: TGTGCCAGCAGTGGGCTAGCTGGCACAGATACGCAGTATTTT. Translated: CASSGLAGTDTQYF.

The chain recombines TRBV15 with TRBJ2-6; D is unresolved. The germline V gene has CDR1 LNHNV and CDR2 YYDKDF (reference sequence). The CDR3 sequence is 15 residues long. Trimming pared 8 bases from V and 0 bases from J, leaving 11 bases between. The CDR3 coding sequence is TGTGCCACCGGCGGACGGGTCTCTGGGGCCAACGTCCTGACTTTC. The encoded protein is CATGGRVSGANVLTF.

The chain uses TRBV4-1 and TRBJ2-1; 7 nucleotides agree with TRBD2. The CDR3 has 17 residues. The J segment lost 8 bases and the V segment lost 1 base, leaving 14 bases of the junction unmatched. Germline V gives CDR1 MGHRA, CDR2 YSYEKL. The CDR3 here is CASSQVLQAGIFHEQFF. CDR3 nucleotides: TGCGCCAGCAGCCAAGTCCTCCAAGCGGGAATTTTCCATGAGCAGTTCTTC.

A remark on this clone: Other DNA sequences within the sample encode an identical CDR3. The chain couples TRBV7-2 to TRBJ2-2, with D perhaps matching TRBD1 (5 bases). CDR3 length: 15 amino acids. Germline V lookup: CDR1 SGHTA, CDR2 FQGNSA. The V and J ends lost 5 bases and 0 bases respectively, with 10 bases between them. As DNA, the CDR3 is TGTGCCAGCAGCCTACGACAGACGAACACCGGGGAGCTGTTTTTT. It specifies CASSLRQTNTGELFF.

The chain combines TRBV28 with TRBJ1-1, with TRBD1 as a possible D gene (5 bases). The CDR3 sequence is 15 residues long. Trimming removed 2 bases at V and 4 bases at J, with 14 bases between. Per germline, CDR1 MDHEN and CDR2 SYDVKM. The CDR3 DNA follows: TGTGCCAGCAGTTTAGGCAGGGTCCGAGTCACTGAAGCTTTCTTT. It encodes CASSLGRVRVTEAFF.

The chain carries TRBV10-3 and TRBJ2-1; the D is unclear. Between the trimmed V and J ends, which lost 3 bases and 4 bases, there was a span of 4 bases. The length of the CDR3 is 12 residues. Germline CDR1 reads ENHRY; CDR2 reads SYGVKD. The CDR3 sequence is CAISDFYNEQFF. The CDR3 region has the DNA TGTGCCATCAGTGATTTTTACAATGAGCAGTTCTTC.

CDR3 sequence reads: CASSPEGTSRNEQFF. In DNA form, the CDR3 reads TGTGCCAGCAGCCCGGAAGGGACTAGCAGAAATGAGCAGTTCTTC. The chain carries TRBV9 and TRBJ2-1, with 9 bases aligning to TRBD2. This CDR3 contains 15 residues. Per the germline V gene, CDR1 is SGDLS and CDR2 is YYNGEE. With 4 bases clipped from V and 7 bases from J, the junction kept 9 bases outside the gene matches.